This passage covers 25 T cell receptor beta chains from one sample sequenced in a study of blood T cell repertoires in COVID-19. TCRdb keeps only in-frame clones here, not all; method: immunoSEQ multiplex PCR. This table holds some 24,000 clones, around nine tenths found once. Material: peripheral blood. The receptor set was obtained from a man between 65 and 85 years old with COVID-19, enrolled during active disease.

This sequence joins TRBV7-2 and TRBJ2-2, with D uncertain. Germline V gives CDR1 SGHTA, CDR2 FQGNSA. The CDR3 has 15 residues. V lost 1 base and J lost 0, with 6 bases in between. The CDR3 loop reads CASSLGPANTGELFF. CDR3 nucleotides: TGTGCCAGCAGCTTAGGTCCCGCGAACACCGGGGAGCTGTTTTTT.

The chain is built from TRBV27 and TRBJ1-1, with D possibly being TRBD1 (6 bases). The germline V and J ends were trimmed by 5 bases and 8 bases, with 18 bases remaining between them. CDR3 size: 14 residues. Germline V CDR1 and CDR2: MNHEY, SMNVEV (reference sequence). The CDR3 reads CASSQGLYPSEAFF. DNA for the CDR3: TGTGCCAGCAGTCAGGGGTTATACCCCTCCGAAGCTTTCTTT.

This clone has just one count. This chain links TRBV2 with TRBJ1-5, with 9 bases identical to TRBD1. The CDR3 covers 16 residues. Looked up from germline, CDR1 is SNHLY and CDR2 is FYNNEI. J lost 5 bases, V lost 3 bases, and 8 bases had no gene match. The CDR3 nucleotides are TGTGCCAGCAGTGATACCGGGACAGGGATGGATCAGCCCCAGCATTTT. It translates to CASSDTGTGMDQPQHF.

The rearrangement joins TRBV12-3 or TRBV12-4 to TRBJ1-5; possibly TRBD1 for D (6 bases). CDR3 length equals 13 residues. Trimming took 7 bases from V and 7 from J, leaving 14 bases between them. The CDR3 sequence is CASTLGGLQPQHF. CDR3 DNA sequence: TGTGCCAGCACCCTAGGGGGATTGCAGCCCCAGCATTTT.

V gene TRBV6-5 combines with J gene TRBJ1-4, with 7 bases lining up with TRBD1. V lost 5 bases and J lost 6; bases outside the gene matches: 9. This CDR3 spans 15 amino acids. Germline V CDR1 and CDR2: MNHEY, SVGAGI. The CDR3 loop is CASSNSGGVYEKLFF. Written as DNA, the CDR3 is TGTGCCAGCAGTAATTCAGGGGGAGTTTATGAAAAACTGTTTTTT.

This clone was recorded only once. V is TRBV19 and J is TRBJ1-6; D is unresolved. Trimming removed 6 bases at V and 8 bases at J, with 26 bases between. Germline V gives CDR1 LNHDA, CDR2 SQIVND (reference sequence). The CDR3 covers 18 residues. DNA for the CDR3: TGTGCCAGTAGCAGCCCAACGGTGAATCGGGTCTGGGATTCACCCCTCCACTTT. Its translation: CASSSPTVNRVWDSPLHF.

The chain carries TRBV19 and TRBJ2-2; 7 bases line up with TRBD1. The V gene end was trimmed by 1 base and the J gene end by 11 bases; junction bases not matched to a gene: 1. Germline V gene lookup returns CDR1 LNHDA and CDR2 SQIVND (reference sequence). The length of the CDR3 is 12 residues. The CDR3 nucleotides are TGTGCCAGTAGTATAGGACAGGGAGAGCTGTTTTTT. As protein: CASSIGQGELFF.

The chain carries TRBV19 and TRBJ1-5; TRBD1 might be the D (6 bases). V was clipped by 1 base and J by 6 bases, with 16 bases between them. CDR3 length: 16 residues. In germline, CDR1 is LNHDA, CDR2 SQIVND (reference sequence). This chain's CDR3 is CASSIVRREGGQPQHF. For the CDR3, the DNA is TGTGCCAGTAGTATAGTTCGCAGGGAGGGGGGTCAGCCCCAGCATTTT.

V usage is TRBV23-1 and J usage is TRBJ2-7; TRBD1 might be the D (5 bases). TRBV23-1 is identified as an open reading frame with a role that is uncertain. CDR3 length: 18 residues. Trimming took off 2 bases at V and 0 bases at J, with 20 bases between the two ends. The CDR3 DNA sequence: TGCGCCAGCAGTCAACCAAATAAGTGGCAGGGTTTCTCCTACGAGCAGTACTTC. This translates into CASSQPNKWQGFSYEQYF.

The rearrangement joins TRBV6-5 to TRBJ2-7; 7 bases align to TRBD1. This CDR3 comprises 14 residues. CDR1 is MNHEY and CDR2 is SVGAGI in the germline V gene. The junction had 2 bases not matched to a gene; V was cut back by 2 bases and J by 1 base. The CDR3 DNA follows: TGTGCCAGCAGTTACCGGACAGGTTCCTACGAGCAGTACTTC. This gives the protein CASSYRTGSYEQYF.

The table lists this clone with a count of one. This chain uses TRBV5-5 with TRBJ2-7; D may be TRBD2 (8 bases). Germline-derived CDR1 and CDR2 are SGHKS and YYEKEE (reference sequence). The CDR3 is 19 amino acids. V dropped 4 bases and J dropped 1 base, with 27 bases sitting between them. CDR3 in amino acids: CASSPYRGGQAGDSYEQYF. CDR3 sequence (DNA): TGTGCCAGCAGCCCCTACAGGGGAGGCCAAGCGGGGGATTCCTACGAGCAGTACTTC.

This chain joins TRBV3-1 (or the pseudogene TRBV3-2) and TRBJ1-2; 9 positions agree with TRBD1. This CDR3 is built from 13 residues. Trimming took 4 bases from V and 7 from J; bases not matched to a gene: 4. Germline V gene sequence: CDR1 LGHDT, CDR2 YNNKEL (reference sequence). The CDR3 DNA reads as TGTGCCAGCAGCCTCAGACAGGGGGGTGGCTACACCTTC. The encoded protein is CASSLRQGGGYTF.

The CDR3, as DNA: TGCAGTGCTAGTGGAGGGACAGGTTCGAATGAGCAGTTCTTC. Translation: CSASGGTGSNEQFF. V gene TRBV20-1 combines with J gene TRBJ2-1; 8 nucleotides match TRBD1. The V gene end was trimmed by 3 bases and the J gene end by 7 bases; junction bases not matched to a gene: 8. The CDR3 contains 14 residues. Per the germline V gene, CDR1 is DFQATT and CDR2 is SNEGSKA (reference sequence).

V gene TRBV5-1 combines with J gene TRBJ1-2, with no clear D. The CDR3 length is 16 residues. The ends were cut back, 4 bases at V and 6 bases at J, with 22 bases in the middle. Per the germline V gene, CDR1 is SGHRS and CDR2 is YFSETQ. The CDR3 DNA is TGCGCCAGCAGCCCTGAGGGTCCTGCTTTAAACGATGGCTACACCTTC. Translation: CASSPEGPALNDGYTF.

The rearrangement links TRBV20-1 to TRBJ2-3; tentative D call: TRBD2 (6 bases). Germline V gene data show CDR1 as DFQATT and CDR2 as SNEGSKA (reference sequence). The V gene lost 3 bases and the J gene lost 1 base, with 20 bases spanning the gap. This CDR3 spans 17 amino acids. The CDR3 sequence is CSASRYDVAEGTDTQYF. The CDR3 DNA reads TGCAGTGCTAGTCGATACGACGTAGCGGAAGGCACAGATACGCAGTATTTT.

This rearrangement joins TRBV14 to TRBJ1-2, with TRBD1 identical over 7 bases. The CDR3 runs 14 residues. V dropped 4 bases and J dropped 2; count of bases not matched to a gene: 4. Germline assignment: CDR1 SGHDN and CDR2 FVKESK. The CDR3 DNA reads as TGTGCCAGCAGCCGAGAGACAGGGAACTATGGCTACACCTTC. Translated: CASSRETGNYGYTF.

This chain connects TRBV20-1 to TRBJ1-4; the D gene is possibly TRBD1 (5 bases). The germline V and J ends were trimmed by 3 bases and 6 bases, with 14 bases remaining between them. CDR3 length: 14 amino acids. CDR1 and CDR2 (germline): DFQATT, SNEGSKA (reference sequence). Here the CDR3 reads CSASFGTGDEKLFF. CDR3 bases: TGCAGTGCTAGTTTCGGGACTGGCGATGAAAAACTGTTTTTT.

The J gene is TRBJ2-7, the V gene TRBV6-5; TRBD2 aligns across 11 bases. The germline gives CDR1 MNHEY, CDR2 SVGAGI. This CDR3 is built from 15 residues. V was pared by 5 bases and J by 7 bases, with 10 bases of the junction left unmatched. The CDR3 sequence: CASSLLAGALNEQYF. The CDR3 DNA reads as TGTGCCAGCAGTCTACTAGCGGGAGCTCTAAATGAGCAGTACTTC.

The chain is built from TRBV27 and TRBJ1-2; 7 nucleotides agree with TRBD1. Germline values: CDR1 MNHEY, CDR2 SMNVEV (reference sequence). The CDR3 totals 15 residues. J gave up 8 bases and V 3 bases, and 12 bases lay outside the gene matches. CDR3 protein: CASSFSTGDFAGYTF. CDR3 DNA sequence: TGTGCCAGCAGTTTTTCTACAGGGGATTTCGCGGGCTACACCTTC.

The chain uses TRBV20-1 and TRBJ2-1; D not resolved. The CDR3 loop spans 11 amino acids. Germline lookup yields CDR1 DFQATT and CDR2 SNEGSKA (reference sequence). The V end was cut by 5 bases, the J end by 7 bases, with 9 bases between. CDR3 DNA: TGCAGTGCTCCTCACTGGAATGAGCAGTTCTTC. It translates to CSAPHWNEQFF.

This clone has a single count. The chain combines TRBV4-1 with TRBJ1-5; TRBD1 matches 8 bases. Germline values: CDR1 MGHRA, CDR2 YSYEKL. There are 15 residues in the CDR3. Trimming at V came to 1 base and at J to 6 bases, leaving 5 bases not matched to a gene. The CDR3 here is CASSQGQGNGQPQHF. DNA of the CDR3: TGCGCCAGCAGCCAAGGACAGGGGAACGGTCAGCCCCAGCATTTT.

This clone was detected only once. This rearrangement joins TRBV7-9 to TRBJ2-7; a weak D match, TRBD1 (6 bases). This CDR3 has 13 amino acids. V lost 4 bases to trimming and J lost 5 bases, with 12 bases between them. Looked up from germline, CDR1 is SEHNR and CDR2 is FQNEAQ (reference sequence). CDR3 sequence (DNA): TGTGCCAGCAGCTCTTCCAGGGGTGACGAGCAGTACTTC. This translates into CASSSSRGDEQYF.

This chain connects TRBV27 to TRBJ2-2, with D unresolved. Deletions cut 1 base from V and 8 bases from J, with 8 bases between. The CDR3 totals 13 residues. Germline V gene lookup returns CDR1 MNHEY and CDR2 SMNVEV (reference sequence). CDR3 in DNA: TGTGCCAGCAGTTTATTGGCTCTGGGGGAGCTGTTTTTT. It is translated as CASSLLALGELFF.

The CDR3 reads CASSIGALAGDPTDTQYF. CDR3 nucleotide sequence: TGTGCCAGTAGTATAGGGGCTCTAGCGGGGGACCCCACAGATACGCAGTATTTT. This chain uses TRBV19 with TRBJ2-3; 10 positions agree with TRBD2. This CDR3 is 18 amino acids long. CDR1 is LNHDA, CDR2 SQIVND, per germline (reference sequence). The V and J ends lost 1 base and 2 bases, in that order; junction bases with no gene match: 9.

This sequence joins TRBV19 and TRBJ1-1, with D hard to call. The V end was cut by 3 bases, the J end by 2 bases, with 10 bases between. The germline CDR1 and CDR2 sequences are LNHDA and SQIVND (reference sequence). The CDR3 length is 14 residues. DNA of the CDR3: TGTGCCAGTAGTATCGAGGGAACTAACACTGAAGCTTTCTTT. This gives the protein CASSIEGTNTEAFF.